The present T cell receptor (beta chain) was sequenced within a study of blood T cells in healthy people across ages. As to this clonotype: The target antigen is unknown. This could be a read error, since a much larger clone is one nucleotide away.

V was cut by 4 bases and J by 0 bases, with 19 bases left in between. Germline CDR1 is LGHDT and CDR2 is YNNKEL (reference sequence). This CDR3 has 18 amino acids. The donors, healthy Caucasians from Russia, were aged roughly 6 to 90. The second PCR ran roughly 7 to 12 cycles with a sample-barcoded 5' primer and J-beta primers. Paired-end reads containing CDR3 totaled no fewer than 2.5 million for each sample. One entry per CDR3 protein results from TCRdb running MiXCR on the 5' RACE reads. In the table there are approximately 810,000 distinct CDR3 sequences, 29% of which are singletons. Notes on the study in general: Naive and antigen-experienced cells were not separated, limiting conclusive comparison. In older individuals, TCR beta diversity per million T cells was lower, falling roughly linearly with age.

The sample was blood. The receptor's source is a woman aged 80 or over in good health. This chain connects TRBV3-1 to TRBJ2-1, with TRBD1 as a possible D gene (6 bases). The CDR3 DNA is TGTGCCAGCAGCCCTCTTGGACAGAAATCAAGCTCCTACAATGAGCAGTTCTTC. Translating gives CASSPLGQKSSSYNEQFF.